Following are 8 T cell receptor beta chains from one sample sequenced in a study of blood T cell repertoires in COVID-19. Libraries were prepared by immunoSEQ multiplex PCR; TCRdb keeps only in-frame clonotypes and omits some of them. The sample comprises roughly 67,000 clones, around 82% of which are singletons, and roughly 9.2% rests with the top ten. The sequenced material came from peripheral blood. The receptors come from a man over 45 with active COVID-19.

The chain has TRBV29-1 and TRBJ2-6; D is unresolved. Trimming took off 1 base at V and 2 bases at J, with 6 bases between the two ends. CDR1 is SQVTM and CDR2 is ANQGSEA in the germline V gene. The CDR3 loop spans 14 amino acids. The CDR3 DNA follows: TGCAGCGTTGAAGGGCCAGCTGGGGCCAACGTCCTGACTTTC. It is translated as CSVEGPAGANVLTF.

The chain recombines TRBV6-2 or TRBV6-3 with TRBJ2-7; D gene unclear. Germline V gene data show CDR1 as MNHEY and CDR2 as SVGEGT. V was trimmed by 4 bases and J by 8 bases, leaving 21 bases between them. The CDR3 is 15 amino acids. CDR3 in amino acids: CASSLFAVPPQKQYF. The CDR3 DNA follows: TGTGCCAGCAGTTTATTCGCGGTCCCTCCCCAGAAGCAGTACTTC.

The rearrangement joins TRBV19 to TRBJ2-7; 12 bases are a match to TRBD2. The CDR3 spans 17 residues. V shed 3 bases and J 1 base; nucleotides not matched to a gene: 7. CDR1 and CDR2 (germline): LNHDA, SQIVND (reference sequence). In DNA, the CDR3 is TGTGCCAGTAGTATTAGCCTAGCGGGAGGGACATCCTACGAGCAGTACTTC. Protein: CASSISLAGGTSYEQYF. Full variable domain (remainder filled in from reference TRBV19 and TRBJ2-7): DGGITQSPKYLFRKEGQNVTLSCEQNLNHDAMYWYRQDPGQGLRLIYYSQIVNDFQKGDIAEGYSVSREKKESFPLTVTSAQKNPTAFYLCASSISLAGGTSYEQYFGPGTRLTVT.

This clone was observed a single time. The rearrangement uses TRBV30 and TRBJ2-5; TRBD1 might be the D (6 bases). The V gene lost 4 bases and the J gene lost 5 bases, with 17 bases spanning the gap. CDR3 size: 14 residues. CDR1 and CDR2 from the germline V gene are GTSNPN and SVGIG (reference sequence). CDR3 loop: CAWMGHRVWETQYF. CDR3 DNA: TGTGCCTGGATGGGGCACAGGGTGTGGGAGACCCAGTACTTC.

The V and J genes are TRBV19 and TRBJ1-5; possibly TRBD1 for D (5 bases). CDR3 length: 12 residues. Per the germline V gene, CDR1 is LNHDA and CDR2 is SQIVND (reference sequence). The V end was cut by 8 bases, the J end by 6 bases, with 11 bases between. The CDR3 DNA follows: TGTGCCAGTCGCCAGGGCGCTCAGCCCCAGCATTTT. Its protein product is CASRQGAQPQHF.

The chain combines TRBV6-5 with TRBJ2-7; weak D call: TRBD2 (5 bases). The V and J ends lost 7 bases and 1 base respectively, with 14 bases between them. CDR1 and CDR2 (germline): MNHEY, SVGAGI. CDR3 size: 14 residues. The CDR3 DNA reads TGTGCCAGCACCCCCCCGGGGTTTTCCTACGAGCAGTACTTC. It specifies CASTPPGFSYEQYF.

Notes on this clone: The junction and the germline gene differ at one end; a read error may be behind it. In nucleotides, the CDR3 is TGTGCCACCAGCAGAGATCTCGGGACAGGTCGCTTC. Protein product: CATSRDLGTGRF. This chain uses TRBV15 with TRBJ2-7, with 8 positions matching TRBD1. This CDR3 spans 12 amino acids. Per germline, CDR1 LNHNV and CDR2 YYDKDF (reference sequence).

This sequence joins TRBV11-2 and TRBJ1-4; 12 nucleotides agree with TRBD1. V shed 4 bases and J 8 bases; nucleotides not matched to a gene: 8. The CDR3 covers 16 residues. The germline CDR1 and CDR2 sequences are SGHAT and FQNNGV. The CDR3 is CASSSLGTGGGEKLFF. The CDR3 DNA follows: TGTGCCAGCAGCTCCCTAGGGACAGGGGGCGGAGAAAAACTGTTTTTT. Full variable domain (rest looked up from reference TRBV11-2 and TRBJ1-4): EAGVAQSPRYKIIEKRQSVAFWCNPISGHATLYWYQQILGQGPKLLIQFQNNGVVDDSQLPKDRFSAERLKGVDSTLKIQPAKLEDSAVYLCASSSLGTGGGEKLFFGSGTQLSVL.